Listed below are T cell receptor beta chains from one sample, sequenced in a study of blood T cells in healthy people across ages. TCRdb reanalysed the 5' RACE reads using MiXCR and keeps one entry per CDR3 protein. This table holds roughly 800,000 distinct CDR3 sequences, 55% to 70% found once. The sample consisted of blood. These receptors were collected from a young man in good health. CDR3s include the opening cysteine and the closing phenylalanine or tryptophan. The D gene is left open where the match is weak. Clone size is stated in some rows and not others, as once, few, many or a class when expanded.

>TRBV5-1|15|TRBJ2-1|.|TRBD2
TGCGCCAGCAGGTCTACGGGACTAGCGGGGAATGAGCAGTTCTTC
CASRSTGLAGNEQFF
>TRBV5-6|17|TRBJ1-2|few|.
TGTGCCAGCAGCTTAATAGCTCAGACAGGCGGAAACTATGGCTACACCTTC
CASSLIAQTGGNYGYTF
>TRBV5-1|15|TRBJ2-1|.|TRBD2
TGCGCCAGCAGCTACTCCGGGACTAGCAACAATGAGCAGTTCTTC
CASSYSGTSNNEQFF
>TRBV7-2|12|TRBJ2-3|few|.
TGTGCCAGCAGCTTGGGAGCGGGCACGCAGTATTTT
CASSLGAGTQYF
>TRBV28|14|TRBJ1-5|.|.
TGTGCCAGCAGTTTAGTTCGGACTAATCAGCCCCAGCATTTT
CASSLVRTNQPQHF
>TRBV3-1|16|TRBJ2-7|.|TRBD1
TGTGCCAGCAGCCACCGAGCCGGGACAGGGGACCACGAGCAGTACTTC
CASSHRAGTGDHEQYF
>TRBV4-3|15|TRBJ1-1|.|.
TGCGCCAGCAGCCAAGATAGGCCTGGGTTAGGGGGAGCTTTCTTT
CASSQDRPGLGGAFF
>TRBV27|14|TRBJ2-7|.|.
TGTGCCAGCAGTATCAGTAGCCTTAACTACGAGCAGTACTTC
CASSISSLNYEQYF
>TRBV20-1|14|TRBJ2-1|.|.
TGCAGTGCTAGAGGACAGAGCTCCTACAATGAGCAGTTCTTC
CSARGQSSYNEQFF
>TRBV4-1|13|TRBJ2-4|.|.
TGCGCCAGCAGCCAGAGGGCCTGGGACATTCAGTACTTC
CASSQRAWDIQYF
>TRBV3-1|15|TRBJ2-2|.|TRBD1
TGTGCCAGCAGCCAAATGGACAGGGACACCGGGGAGCTGTTTTTT
CASSQMDRDTGELFF
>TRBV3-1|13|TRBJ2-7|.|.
TGTGCCAGCAGCCGCGGGTCCTACAATGAGCAGTACTTC
CASSRGSYNEQYF
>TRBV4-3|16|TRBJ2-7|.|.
TGCGCCAGCAGCCAAGAAGTCCAGCGGGCCGCCTACGAGCAGTACTTC
CASSQEVQRAAYEQYF
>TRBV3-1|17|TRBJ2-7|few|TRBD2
TGTGCCAGCAGCCAGGGAATTCTAGCGGGGGGGCCTTACGAGCAGTACTTC
CASSQGILAGGPYEQYF
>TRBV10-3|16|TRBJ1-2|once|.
TGTGCCATCAGTGAGTCGAACGGGGGTAGTGGCTATGGCTACACCTTC
CAISESNGGSGYGYTF
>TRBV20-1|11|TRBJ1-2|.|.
TGCAGTGCTGCCAGGGGATATGGCTACACCTTC
CSAARGYGYTF
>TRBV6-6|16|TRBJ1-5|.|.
TGTGCCAGCCCTCCTACCCCGGGAAGGCCGAATCAGCCCCAGCATTTT
CASPPTPGRPNQPQHF
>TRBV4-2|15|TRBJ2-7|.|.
TGTGCCAGCAGCCAAGACGCGAGAAACACCTACGAGCAGTACTTC
CASSQDARNTYEQYF
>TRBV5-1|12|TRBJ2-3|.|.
TGCGCCAGCAATCCACCCACAGATACGCAGTATTTT
CASNPPTDTQYF
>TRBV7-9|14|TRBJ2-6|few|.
TGTGCCAGCACCCTTACGGCTGGGGCCAACGTCCTGACTTTC
CASTLTAGANVLTF
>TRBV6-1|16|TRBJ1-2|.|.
TGTGCCTCGATTCCCGAAGCGAGGGATAGAATGGCCGGCTACACCTTC
CASIPEARDRMAGYTF
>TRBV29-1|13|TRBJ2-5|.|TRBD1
TGCAGCGTTGAATCGGACAGGGAAGAGGCCCAGTACTTC
CSVESDREEAQYF
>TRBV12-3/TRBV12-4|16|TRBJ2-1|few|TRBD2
TGTGCCAGCAGTTTACGAGCGGGAGTACTGGGGAATGAGCAGTTCTTC
CASSLRAGVLGNEQFF
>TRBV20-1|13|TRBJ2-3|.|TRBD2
TGCAGTGCTGGCCCAGCGGGAGTAGATACGCAGTATTTT
CSAGPAGVDTQYF
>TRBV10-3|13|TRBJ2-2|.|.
TGTGCCATCAATCCCCTAAACACCGGGGAGCTGTTTTTT
CAINPLNTGELFF
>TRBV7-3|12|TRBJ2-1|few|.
TGTGCCAGCAGCTTAAATGTCGGTGAGCAGTTCTTC
CASSLNVGEQFF
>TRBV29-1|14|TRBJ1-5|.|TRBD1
TGCAGCGCCCAGACAGGGACGGGCAAGCAGCCCCAGCATTTT
CSAQTGTGKQPQHF
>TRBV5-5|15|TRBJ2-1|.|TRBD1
TGTGCCAGCAGCTTGGAGGGACAGGGTAGGAATGAGCAGTTCTTC
CASSLEGQGRNEQFF
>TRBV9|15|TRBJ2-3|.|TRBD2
TGTGCCAGCAGCGTAGAAGCGGGGGGCACAGATACGCAGTATTTT
CASSVEAGGTDTQYF
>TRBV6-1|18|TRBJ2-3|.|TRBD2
TGTGCCAGCAGTGAAGCGCCCAGCGGGGGGTTTAGCACAGATACGCAGTATTTT
CASSEAPSGGFSTDTQYF
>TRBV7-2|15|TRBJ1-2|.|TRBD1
TGTGCCAGCAGCTTAGCCAGGGGGGCGAATAGAGGCTACACCTTC
CASSLARGANRGYTF
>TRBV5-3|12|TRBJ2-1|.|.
TGTGCCAGAAGCGGCGCGCGCGGTGAGCAGTTCTTC
CARSGARGEQFF
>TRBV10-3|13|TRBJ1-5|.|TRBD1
TGTGCCATCGGGACAGGGGGAGGACAGCCCCAGCATTTT
CAIGTGGGQPQHF
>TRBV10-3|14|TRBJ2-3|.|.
TGTGCAGCCGGTCCAGCAGAATACACAGATACGCAGTATTTT
CAAGPAEYTDTQYF
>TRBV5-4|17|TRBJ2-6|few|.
TGTGCCAGCAGCGCCAACAAAGATTTCTCTGGGGCCAACGTCCTGACTTTC
CASSANKDFSGANVLTF
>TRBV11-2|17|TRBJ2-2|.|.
TGTGCCAGCAGCCTCCCATACGGGGAGGTGAGGACCGGGGAGCTGTTTTTT
CASSLPYGEVRTGELFF
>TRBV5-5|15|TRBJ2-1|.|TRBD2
TGTGCCAGCAGCCCCCGGGACTACCAACCCAATGAGCAGTTCTTC
CASSPRDYQPNEQFF
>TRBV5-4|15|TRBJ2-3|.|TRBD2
TGTGCCAGCAGCCCTACTAGCGGGGACACAGATACGCAGTATTTT
CASSPTSGDTDTQYF
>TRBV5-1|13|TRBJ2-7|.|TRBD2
TGCGCCAGCAGCTGGAGCGGGGAGTACGAGCAGTACTTC
CASSWSGEYEQYF
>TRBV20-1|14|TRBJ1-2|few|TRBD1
TGCAGTGCTAGACCGGGACAGGGGGCTGATGGCTACACCTTC
CSARPGQGADGYTF
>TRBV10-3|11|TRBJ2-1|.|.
TGTGCCCATGGGTGGAGGGATGAGCAGTTCTTC
CAHGWRDEQFF
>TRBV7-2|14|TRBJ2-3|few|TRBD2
TGTGCCAGCAGCTTACCCCGTGCGGGAGGTACGCAGTATTTT
CASSLPRAGGTQYF
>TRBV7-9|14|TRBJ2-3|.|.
TGTGCCAGCAGCTTGTCGACACCCAGGGGTACGCAGTATTTT
CASSLSTPRGTQYF
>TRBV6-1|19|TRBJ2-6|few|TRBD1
TGTGCCAGCACCTCGCGGTTAGGACAGGGATTCTCTGGGGCCAACGTCCTGACTTTC
CASTSRLGQGFSGANVLTF
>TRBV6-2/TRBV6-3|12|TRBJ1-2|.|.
TGTGCCAGCGGAGAACCGGGTCTTGGCTACACCTTC
CASGEPGLGYTF
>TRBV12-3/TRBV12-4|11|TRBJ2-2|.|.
TGTGCCAGCTCAGGGCCCGGGGAGCTGTTTTTT
CASSGPGELFF
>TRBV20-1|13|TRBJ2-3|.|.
TGCAGTGCTAGCCAGCAGGAGGGGCAGGGGCAGTATTTT
CSASQQEGQGQYF
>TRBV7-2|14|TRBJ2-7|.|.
TGTGCCAGCAGCTCTAGACAGGTGCCCTACGAGCAGTACTTC
CASSSRQVPYEQYF
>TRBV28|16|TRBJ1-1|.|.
TGTGCCAGCCGGGTTATTTTAGGGGATACGTGGGCTGAAGCTTTCTTT
CASRVILGDTWAEAFF
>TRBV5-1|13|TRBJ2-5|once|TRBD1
TGCGCCAGCAGCGGGGACAGGCAAGAGACCCAGTACTTC
CASSGDRQETQYF
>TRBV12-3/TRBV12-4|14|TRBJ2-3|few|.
TGTGCCAGCAGTGGCGGGGTGGCAGGAGATACGCAGTATTTT
CASSGGVAGDTQYF
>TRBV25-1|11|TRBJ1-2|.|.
TGTGCCAGCAGTGAGGTTTATGGCTACACCTTC
CASSEVYGYTF
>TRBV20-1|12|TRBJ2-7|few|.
TGCAGTGCTAGCGCCGTCGGCTACGAGCAGTACTTC
CSASAVGYEQYF
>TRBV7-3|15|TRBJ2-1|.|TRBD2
TGTGCCAGCAGCTTTGGGACTAGCGGGTTCGATGAGCAGTTCTTC
CASSFGTSGFDEQFF
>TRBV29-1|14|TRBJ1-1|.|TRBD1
TGCAGCGTTCCCGACAGGGGGACGCAAGCGAAGGCTTTCTTT
CSVPDRGTQAKAFF
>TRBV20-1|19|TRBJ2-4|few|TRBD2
TGCAGTGTCGCCCCCGGACTAGCGGGAGGGAGAATAGCCAAAAACATTCAGTACTTC
CSVAPGLAGGRIAKNIQYF
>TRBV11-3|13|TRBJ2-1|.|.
TGTGCCAGCAGCCAGGCCGATTACAATGAGCAGTTCTTC
CASSQADYNEQFF
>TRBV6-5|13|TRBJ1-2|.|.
TGTGCCAGCAGTTATAGGTCAAGGATTGGCTACACCTTC
CASSYRSRIGYTF
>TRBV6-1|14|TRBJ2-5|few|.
TGTGCCAGCACCCTGGACGGAACTCAAGAGACCCAGTACTTC
CASTLDGTQETQYF
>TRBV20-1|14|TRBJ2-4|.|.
TGCAGTGCTCCCCCGCAGGGAGGCAAAAACATTCAGTACTTC
CSAPPQGGKNIQYF